The clone carrying this T cell receptor beta chain was seen repeatedly, ten times or more. The library was built from roughly 400 ng RNA with molecular barcoded adaptors for alpha/delta and beta/gamma chains. MiXCR, run by TCRdb on the reads, gives a single entry per CDR3 protein. This sample carries some 25,000 distinct CDR3 sequences, roughly 20% of them seen once, and the ten largest clones take 15% to 20%. This entry is derived from a study of read filtering for tumor transcriptome and immune sequencing. The specimen sequenced was a population of CD138-negative cells sorted from bone marrow. The receptor was derived from a donor aged 40 or over with multiple myeloma.

This chain's CDR3 is CATSRDGVEKLFF. The CDR3, as DNA: TGTGCCACCAGCAGAGATGGAGTTGAAAAACTGTTTTTT. The chain carries TRBV15 and TRBJ1-4, with D unresolved. Trimming stripped 0 bases from V and 7 bases from J, with 6 bases between. The CDR3 consists of 13 residues. Germline V lookup: CDR1 LNHNV, CDR2 YYDKDF (reference sequence).